This TCR beta chain was documented in a study of T cell responses to AZD1222 COVID-19 vaccine. At the level of the study: Second doses were pooled across both intervals (about 4 or about 12 weeks). Findings and limits, study-wide: The study found vaccine-associated CD4 TCRs spanning spike, dominant at 160-218 and 743-854. Close to half of spike-specific TCRs reportedly recognize unmutated variant regions. Breadth and depth of Spike-specific TCRs rose after two AZD1222 doses.

This CDR3 contains 14 residues. V shed 7 bases and J 10 bases; nucleotides not matched to a gene: 8. Germline V lookup: CDR1 MNHEY, CDR2 SVGAGI. As to this clone: Its antigen is not known.

Only in-frame clones appear in the TCRdb table, and some are missing; sequencing was by immunoSEQ multiplex PCR. The table lists about 140,000 clones, roughly 90% of them singletons. The source is an adult in good health. This specimen consisted of peripheral blood, obtained on day 0 of AZD1222 vaccination. The chain is built from TRBV6-5 and TRBJ1-6; 9 positions match TRBD1. This chain's CDR3 is CASTPDRGGSPLHF. CDR3 in DNA: TGTGCCAGCACCCCGGACAGGGGAGGATCACCCCTCCACTTT.